Listed here are 27 T cell receptor beta chains from one sample, sequenced in a study of T cells in Graves' hyperthyroidism and ophthalmopathy. RNA transcripts provided the source from which TCR beta CDR3 regions were amplified. Initially, a first-round RT-PCR of the TCR CDR3 employed the HTBI primer set. TCRdb analysed the multiplex PCR reads with MiXCR anew, one entry per CDR3 protein. The sample contains under 400,000 distinct CDR3 sequences, about 21% of which appear only once. The material sequenced was blood. The receptors originated from a woman between 45 and 65 years old with Graves' hyperthyroidism.

This clonotype was detected only a few times. A read error may explain this, as a much larger clone is one base away. The gene calls are TRBV3-1 and TRBJ1-2; D remains ambiguous. There are 15 residues in the CDR3. CDR1 is LGHDT and CDR2 is YNNKEL in the germline V gene (reference sequence). The CDR3 sequence is CASNQDLAVNYGYTF. CDR3 bases: TGTGCCAGCAACCAAGATCTAGCAGTTAACTATGGCTACACCTTC.

This clonotype came up many times. The genes are TRBV3-1 and TRBJ1-1; maybe TRBD1 (6 bases). Trimming pared 4 bases from V and 10 bases from J, leaving 22 bases between. This CDR3 contains 15 residues. Germline-derived CDR1 and CDR2 are LGHDT and YNNKEL (reference sequence). The CDR3 coding sequence is TGTGCCAGCAGCCTTCGGGGGCGGAAGGAGGACCTAGCTTTCTTT. Protein product: CASSLRGRKEDLAFF.

Ten or more counts support this clonotype. This chain connects TRBV3-1 to TRBJ2-1; no clear D gene. V was pared by 6 bases and J by 9 bases, with 18 bases between. There are 14 residues in the CDR3. Germline V lookup: CDR1 LGHDT, CDR2 YNNKEL (reference sequence). This CDR3 reads CASSGSFLHSEQFF. CDR3 nucleotide sequence: TGTGCCAGCAGTGGTAGCTTCCTTCATAGTGAGCAGTTCTTC.

This clonotype has only a few counts. The gene calls are TRBV4-1 and TRBJ1-3, with TRBD1 matching over 9 bases. This CDR3 spans 16 amino acids. Germline-derived CDR1 and CDR2 are MGHRA and YSYEKL. J gave up 4 bases and V 5 bases, and 9 bases lay outside the gene matches. In nucleotides, the CDR3 is TGCGCCAGCAGCTTTTCACAGGGGGCAGCCGGAAACACCATATATTTT. Amino acids: CASSFSQGAAGNTIYF.

This clonotype has at least ten counts. The genes are TRBV7-8 and TRBJ1-1; TRBD1 agrees at 7 bases. The CDR3 sequence is 14 residues long. V lost 5 bases and J lost 8; bases outside the gene matches: 11. CDR1 is SGHVS and CDR2 is FQNEAQ in the germline V gene. CDR3 coding DNA: TGTGCCAGCAGCATAAAGACAGGGTTCGCCGAAGCTTTCTTT. The encoded protein is CASSIKTGFAEAFF.

This clonotype occurred many times. This chain links TRBV2 with TRBJ2-2; the D gene is possibly TRBD2 (5 bases). The V gene lost 6 bases and the J gene lost 2 bases, with 7 bases spanning the gap. The CDR3 covers 13 residues. Looked up from germline, CDR1 is SNHLY and CDR2 is FYNNEI. The CDR3 sequence: CASRTGNTGELFF. The CDR3 DNA reads TGTGCCAGCAGGACGGGAAACACCGGGGAGCTGTTTTTT.

This clonotype came up many times. The chain combines TRBV29-1 with TRBJ2-7, with 8 bases fitting TRBD1. CDR1 and CDR2 from the germline V gene are SQVTM and ANQGSEA. This CDR3 region has 14 residues. V gave up 2 bases and J gave up 7 bases; unmatched junction bases: 10. CDR3 amino acids: CSVEIGQGAGEQYF. The CDR3 DNA reads TGCAGCGTTGAAATAGGGCAGGGGGCGGGGGAGCAGTACTTC.

The chain uses TRBV2 and TRBJ1-4; 10 nucleotides match TRBD1. CDR1 is SNHLY, CDR2 FYNNEI, per germline. The CDR3 is 15 residues long. Trimming removed 7 bases from V and 11 bases from J; junction bases left unmatched: 13. This chain's CDR3 is CASIPSTGGIEKLFF. The DNA for the CDR3 is TGTGCCAGCATTCCCTCGACAGGGGGCATTGAGAAACTGTTTTTT.

This chain joins TRBV18 and TRBJ1-2; TRBD1 agrees at 7 bases. There are 14 residues in the CDR3. Unmatched junction bases numbered 5, after V lost 5 bases and J lost 2 bases. CDR1 KGHSH and CDR2 LQKENI come from the germline V gene. CDR3 protein: CASSTGTANYGYTF. In nucleotides, the CDR3 is TGTGCCAGCTCAACCGGGACAGCCAACTATGGCTACACCTTC.

The chain employs TRBV28 and TRBJ2-1; 7 nucleotides line up with TRBD1. Per the germline V gene, CDR1 is MDHEN and CDR2 is SYDVKM. The length of the CDR3 is 15 residues. The V segment lost 3 bases and the J segment 4 bases; nucleotides outside the gene matches: 6. The CDR3 protein is CASSFRTGLYNEQFF. CDR3 in DNA: TGTGCCAGCAGTTTTAGGACAGGATTATACAATGAGCAGTTCTTC.

At least ten counts were recorded for this clonotype. The genes are TRBV6-1 and TRBJ2-3, with 7 bases aligning to TRBD2. Germline-derived CDR1 and CDR2 are MNHNS and SASEGT. The V gene end was trimmed by 5 bases and the J gene end by 4 bases; junction bases not matched to a gene: 6. There are 14 residues in the CDR3. CDR3 in DNA: TGTGCCAGCAGTAGCGGGACGGGAGCAGATACGCAGTATTTT. Its protein product is CASSSGTGADTQYF.

This clonotype occurred a few times. The CDR3 region is CASSRDPQADTQYF. CDR3 DNA: TGTGCCAGCAGCCGGGACCCACAGGCAGATACGCAGTATTTT. The V gene is TRBV3-1, the J gene TRBJ2-3, with D possibly being TRBD1 or TRBD2 (5 bases each). CDR3 length: 14 amino acids. V lost 4 bases and J 4 bases, leaving 12 bases between the germline ends. From germline, CDR1 is LGHDT and CDR2 YNNKEL (reference sequence).

This clonotype was counted ten times or more. The V gene is TRBV9, the J gene TRBJ2-1; 10 bases match TRBD2. There are 16 residues in the CDR3. The V gene's germline CDR1 is SGDLS and CDR2 YYNGEE. Unmatched junction bases numbered 8, after V lost 4 bases and J lost 4 bases. CDR3 loop: CASSTRLAGIYNEQFF. The CDR3 DNA is TGTGCCAGCAGCACCAGACTAGCGGGTATATACAATGAGCAGTTCTTC.

Only one count was recorded for this clonotype. This chain connects TRBV27 to TRBJ2-3; TRBD2 aligns across 9 bases. V was pared by 5 bases and J by 3 bases, with 6 bases of the junction left unmatched. Germline CDR1 reads MNHEY; CDR2 reads SMNVEV (reference sequence). CDR3 length: 15 residues. CDR3 coding DNA: TGTGCCAGCAGTCGCCGAACTAGCGGGACAGATACGCAGTATTTT. Translation gives CASSRRTSGTDTQYF.

This clonotype was counted many times. V is TRBV3-1 and J is TRBJ2-7, with D hard to call. The germline V and J ends were trimmed by 2 bases and 2 bases, with 10 bases remaining between them. In germline, CDR1 is LGHDT, CDR2 YNNKEL (reference sequence). The CDR3 has 14 amino acids. CDR3 loop: CASSQSIGTYEQYF. For the CDR3, the DNA is TGTGCCAGCAGCCAAAGTATAGGGACCTACGAGCAGTACTTC.

The V gene is TRBV19, the J gene TRBJ1-1; D not certain. The CDR3 is 13 amino acids. Germline V lookup: CDR1 LNHDA, CDR2 SQIVND (reference sequence). Trimming removed 7 bases at V and 0 bases at J, with 9 bases between. CDR3 DNA sequence: TGTGCCAGTAACCCTGGACTGAACACTGAAGCTTTCTTT. It specifies CASNPGLNTEAFF. Filled out from reference TRBV19 and TRBJ1-1, the complete variable domain reads DGGITQSPKYLFRKEGQNVTLSCEQNLNHDAMYWYRQDPGQGLRLIYYSQIVNDFQKGDIAEGYSVSREKKESFPLTVTSAQKNPTAFYLCASNPGLNTEAFFGQGTRLTVV.

The chain recombines TRBV6-1 with TRBJ2-2, with D tentatively TRBD2 (5 bases). The germline V gene encodes CDR1 MNHNS and CDR2 SASEGT. CDR3 size: 14 residues. V lost 9 bases to trimming and J lost 0 bases, with 11 bases between them. CDR3 loop: CASQRRSNTGELFF. CDR3 nucleotide sequence: TGTGCCAGTCAGAGGAGGTCGAACACCGGGGAGCTGTTTTTT.

This clonotype showed up many times. The V call is TRBV9, the J call TRBJ2-5; 12 bases match TRBD1. V lost 2 bases to trimming and J lost 4 bases; unmatched junction nucleotides: 3. Germline loops: CDR1 SGDLS, CDR2 YYNGEE. This CDR3 spans 15 amino acids. The CDR3 region has the DNA TGTGCCAGCAGCGTGGGGACAGGGGGCCCAGAGACCCAGTACTTC. The encoded protein is CASSVGTGGPETQYF.

The V call is TRBV30, the J call TRBJ1-3, with D possibly matching TRBD1 (5 bases). Germline loops: CDR1 GTSNPN, CDR2 SVGIG (reference sequence). With 0 bases removed from V and 1 base from J, the gap between germline ends came to 13 bases. The CDR3 sequence is 16 residues long. The CDR3 sequence is CAWSVPGRVSGNTIYF. The CDR3 nucleotides are TGTGCCTGGAGTGTACCCGGCAGGGTATCTGGAAACACCATATATTTT.

The rearrangement links TRBV20-1 to TRBJ2-5; 16 bases fit TRBD2. The junction had 9 bases not matched to a gene; V was cut back by 7 bases and J by 7 bases. The CDR3 runs 15 residues. CDR1 is DFQATT, CDR2 SNEGSKA, per germline (reference sequence). CDR3 coding DNA: TGCAGTGGAGGGACTAGCGGGAGGGCGCGGGGGACCCAGTACTTC. Translated: CSGGTSGRARGTQYF.

CDR3 sequence reads: CASGWGSSYEQFF. The CDR3, as DNA: TGTGCCTCGGGTTGGGGTAGCTCCTACGAGCAGTTCTTC. The chain employs TRBV4-2 and TRBJ2-7; D is unresolved. The DNA end is more similar to TRBJ2-1, so the J call may be wrong. The CDR3 covers 13 residues. The germline CDR1 and CDR2 sequences are LGHNA and YNFKEQ.

This chain uses TRBV11-3 with TRBJ2-1; D may be TRBD2 (6 bases). The CDR3 spans 13 residues. The V gene's germline CDR1 is SGHNT and CDR2 YENEEA. V was cut by 1 base and J by 9 bases, with 10 bases left in between. The CDR3 DNA is TGTGCCAGCAGCTTAGTCCCGGGAGCTGAGCAGTTCTTC. Its translation is CASSLVPGAEQFF.

This clonotype was detected many times. The chain employs TRBV2 and TRBJ2-7; D possibly corresponds to TRBD2 (5 bases). Trimming removed 6 bases at V and 5 bases at J, with 11 bases between. Germline lookup yields CDR1 SNHLY and CDR2 FYNNEI. The CDR3 runs to 12 residues. The DNA for the CDR3 is TGTGCCAGCAGACGGGAATCTAACGAGCAGTACTTC. Translated: CASRRESNEQYF.

The gene calls are TRBV6-1 and TRBJ2-7; the D call may be TRBD1 or TRBD2 (6 bases each). The germline V gene has CDR1 MNHNS and CDR2 SASEGT. V gave up 2 bases and J gave up 2 bases, with 13 bases separating them. The CDR3 has 15 amino acids. The CDR3, as DNA: TGTGCCAGCAGTGAATATCTAGGGGGGACCTACGAGCAGTACTTC. Its translation is CASSEYLGGTYEQYF.

V usage is TRBV5-6 and J usage is TRBJ2-6; perhaps TRBD1 as D (6 bases). The CDR3 contains 18 residues. CDR1 is SGHDT and CDR2 is YYEEEE in the germline V gene. The V gene lost 7 bases and the J gene lost 0 bases, with 20 bases spanning the gap. The CDR3 coding sequence is TGTGCCAGCGAGGACCGGGACATTCTACTCTCTGGGGCCAACGTCCTGACTTTC. Its translation: CASEDRDILLSGANVLTF.

This clonotype was observed many times. The rearrangement joins TRBV6-1 to TRBJ1-5, with 7 positions matching TRBD1. The CDR3 loop spans 17 amino acids. Per germline, CDR1 MNHNS and CDR2 SASEGT. Germline trimming cut 6 bases from V and 0 bases from J; bases unmatched to any gene: 11. The CDR3 nucleotides are TGTGCCAGCAGCCTTGGGGACAGCAGTTATAGCAATCAGCCCCAGCATTTT. Translating it yields CASSLGDSSYSNQPQHF.

This clonotype has only a few counts. This chain connects TRBV6-1 to TRBJ1-3; D may be TRBD1 (5 bases). CDR1 is MNHNS, CDR2 SASEGT, per germline. V was cut by 2 bases and J by 5 bases, with 16 bases left in between. There are 16 residues in the CDR3. The CDR3 coding sequence is TGTGCCAGCAGTGAAACAACGACAGTGTCGAGAAACACCATATATTTT. It encodes CASSETTTVSRNTIYF.